Shown below are 7 T cell receptor beta chains from a single sample sequenced in a study of regulatory T cells in long-lasting Graves disease. Stated time point: newly diagnosed GD, antithyroid drugs for less than 3 months. RNA extracted from PBMCs served as the sequencing template. Sequencing libraries for TCR beta were prepared with iRepertoire HTBI primers and Arm-PCR of CDR3 regions. TCRdb reprocessed the multiplex PCR reads via MiXCR and lists one record per CDR3 protein. Of about 300,000 distinct CDR3 sequences listed, 18% are singletons. Source: peripheral blood mononuclear cells (PBMCs), taken at new diagnosis, from a patient treated with antithyroid drugs. These receptors all stem from a female donor with Graves disease.

This chain links TRBV25-1 with TRBJ2-7, with D unclear. CDR1 is MGHDK, CDR2 SYGVNS, per germline. CDR3 size: 12 residues. With 8 bases removed from V and 6 bases from J, the gap between germline ends came to 14 bases. The CDR3 sequence is CASQIGRSEQYF. The CDR3 DNA follows: TGTGCCAGCCAAATCGGCAGGTCCGAGCAGTACTTC.

About this clonotype: A far larger clone is one nucleotide away, so this likely arose from a read error. V is TRBV12-3 or TRBV12-4 and J is TRBJ2-1; D perhaps matches TRBD2 (5 bases). Matching the DNA end better, TRBJ2-3 makes the J call doubtful. This CDR3 spans 15 amino acids. For the CDR3, the DNA is TGTGCCAGCAGTTGGAGGCTTTCCGGCACAGATATGCAGTATTTT. Its translation is CASSWRLSGTDMQYF.

This clonotype showed up many times. The chain couples TRBV18 to TRBJ2-3; 8 nucleotides match TRBD2. The germline V gene encodes CDR1 KGHSH and CDR2 LQKENI. Trimming cost V 8 bases and J 3 bases; bases outside gene matches: 7. The CDR3 runs 14 residues. In nucleotides, the CDR3 is TGTGCCAGCAGTCCCCGGGGGGGTACAGATACGCAGTATTTT. This encodes CASSPRGGTDTQYF.

The V call is TRBV27, the J call TRBJ2-2; TRBD2 aligns across 8 bases. V lost 5 bases, J lost 0 bases, and 2 bases stayed unmatched. The germline V gene encodes CDR1 MNHEY and CDR2 SMNVEV (reference sequence). The CDR3 runs to 15 residues. In DNA, the CDR3 is TGTGCCAGCAGTACGGGACTAGCGAACACCGGGGAGCTGTTTTTT. Protein product: CASSTGLANTGELFF.

This clonotype was recorded at least ten times. V and J are TRBV13 and TRBJ2-7, with a tentative D call TRBD2 (5 bases). The CDR3 has 15 residues. Trimming stripped 4 bases from V and 4 bases from J, with 17 bases between. The germline gives CDR1 PRHDT, CDR2 FYEKMQ (reference sequence). The CDR3 spells CASSSEMTGLYEQYF. CDR3 DNA: TGTGCCAGCAGCTCGGAGATGACGGGATTGTACGAGCAGTACTTC.

This clonotype was seen at least ten times. This rearrangement joins TRBV7-2 to TRBJ2-7; 9 nucleotides line up with TRBD2. The CDR3 length is 17 residues. Germline lookup yields CDR1 SGHTA and CDR2 FQGNSA. V was pared by 11 bases and J by 5 bases, with 22 bases of the junction left unmatched. The chain's CDR3 is CASRPWSSGDPRNEQYF. The CDR3 coding sequence is TGTGCCTCACGCCCGTGGTCTAGCGGGGACCCTCGGAACGAGCAGTACTTC.

There are many counts of this clonotype. The chain recombines TRBV10-3 with TRBJ2-7; 8 bases match TRBD2. CDR3 size: 17 residues. With V trimmed by 0 bases and J by 4 bases, 11 bases remained unmatched. Germline-derived CDR1 and CDR2 are ENHRY and SYGVKD. This CDR3 is CAISESFYSGSLYEQYF. The CDR3 DNA sequence: TGTGCCATCAGTGAGTCGTTTTACAGCGGGAGTCTTTACGAGCAGTACTTC.